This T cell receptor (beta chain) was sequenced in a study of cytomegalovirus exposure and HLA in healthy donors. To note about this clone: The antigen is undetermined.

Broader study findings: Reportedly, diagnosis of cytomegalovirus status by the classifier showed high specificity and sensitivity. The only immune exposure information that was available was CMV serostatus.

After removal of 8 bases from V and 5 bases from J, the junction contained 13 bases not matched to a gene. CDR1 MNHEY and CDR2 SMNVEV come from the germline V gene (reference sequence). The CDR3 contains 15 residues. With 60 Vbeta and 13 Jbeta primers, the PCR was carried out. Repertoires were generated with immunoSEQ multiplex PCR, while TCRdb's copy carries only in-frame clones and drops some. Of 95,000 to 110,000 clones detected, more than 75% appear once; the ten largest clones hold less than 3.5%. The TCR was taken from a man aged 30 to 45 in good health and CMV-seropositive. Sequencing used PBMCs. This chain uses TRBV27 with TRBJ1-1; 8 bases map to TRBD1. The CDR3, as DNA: TGTGCCAGCTCGAGACAGGGGTCGGCCCAGACTGAAGCTTTCTTT. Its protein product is CASSRQGSAQTEAFF.